This TCR beta chain was documented in a study of CD8+ T cells in alopecia areata. Sequencing templates came from extracted RNA that was reverse transcribed into cDNA. TCRdb's table, derived via immunoSEQ multiplex PCR, lists solely in-frame clones and lacks some. The table shows more than 95,000 clones, with about 51% occurring only once. A few counts support this clone. Looked up from germline, CDR1 is SQVTM and CDR2 is ANQGSEA. The CDR3 length is 13 residues. V dropped 7 bases and J dropped 2 bases, with 14 bases sitting between them. The J gene is TRBJ1-2, the V gene TRBV29-1; the D gene is possibly TRBD1 (5 bases). This clonotype was sampled from a human donor with alopecia areata. The source material was NKG2D-low CD8+ T cells sorted from blood. DNA for the CDR3: TGCAGCGGGATCGCGGGGGGAAACTATGGCTACACCTTC. Protein sequence: CSGIAGGNYGYTF.